The 23 T cell receptor beta chains below come from one sample, sequenced in a study of blood T cell repertoires in COVID-19. Libraries were prepared by immunoSEQ multiplex PCR; TCRdb keeps only in-frame clonotypes and omits some of them. Of approximately 180,000 clones listed, approximately 86% are singletons. The sequencing sample was made of peripheral blood. The receptors were sampled from a woman aged 80 or older with acute or convalescent COVID-19.

V and J are TRBV10-3 and TRBJ1-3; 10 bases line up with TRBD1. CDR1 ENHRY and CDR2 SYGVKD come from the germline V gene. Losses at the gene ends were 4 bases for V and 4 bases for J; bases not matched to a gene: 7. This CDR3 comprises 16 residues. As DNA, the CDR3 is TGTGCCATCAGTGTTACCGGGACAGGGGTCGGAAACACCATATATTTT. This sequence encodes CAISVTGTGVGNTIYF.

This chain connects TRBV6-5 to TRBJ2-3; weak D call: TRBD1 (5 bases). CDR1 is MNHEY, CDR2 SVGAGI, per germline. This CDR3 is built from 15 residues. V lost 5 bases and J lost 2, with 14 bases in between. Here the CDR3 DNA reads TGTGCCAGCAGTACGACCGGACACCTCACAGATACGCAGTATTTT. This gives the protein CASSTTGHLTDTQYF.

CDR3 DNA: TGCGCCAGCAGTGGTCTAGCGGGAGGGGGGGTTGGAGAGACCCAGTACTTC. As protein: CASSGLAGGGVGETQYF. The V call is TRBV10-2, the J call TRBJ2-5, with 12 bases lining up with TRBD2. This CDR3 spans 17 amino acids. Germline-derived CDR1 and CDR2 are WSHSY and SAAADI. Losses at the gene ends were 4 bases for V and 4 bases for J; bases not matched to a gene: 10.

The chain recombines TRBV7-9 with TRBJ2-3; a weak D match, TRBD2 (6 bases). V dropped 5 bases and J dropped 2 bases, with 17 bases sitting between them. This CDR3 contains 16 residues. Germline V lookup: CDR1 SEHNR, CDR2 FQNEAQ (reference sequence). The CDR3 coding sequence is TGTGCCAGCAGCCCGTCAGGAGGGCGGGACACAGATACGCAGTATTTT. This translates into CASSPSGGRDTDTQYF.

The CDR3 DNA follows: TGCGCCAGCAGCTCGGAGGGGCGTGGTGGACAGGCGGACATTCAGTACTTC. Protein: CASSSEGRGGQADIQYF. The V and J genes are TRBV5-1 and TRBJ2-4; tentative D call: TRBD1 (7 bases). Germline-derived CDR1 and CDR2 are SGHRS and YFSETQ. The CDR3 has 17 amino acids. V shed 3 bases and J shed 8 bases, with 24 bases lying between them. Supplemented by reference TRBV5-1 and TRBJ2-4, the full variable domain reads KAGVTQTPRYLIKTRGQQVTLSCSPISGHRSVSWYQQTPGQGLQFLFEYFSETQRNKGNFPGRFSGRQFSNSRSEMNVSTLELGDSALYLCASSSEGRGGQADIQYFGAGTRLSVL.

V is TRBV7-8 and J is TRBJ2-7; no clear D gene. The V gene's germline CDR1 is SGHVS and CDR2 FQNEAQ. Trimming took 1 base from V and 1 from J, leaving 8 bases between them. The CDR3 has 14 residues. This CDR3 is CASSLGRRSYEQYF. In DNA form, the CDR3 reads TGTGCCAGCAGCTTAGGGCGGAGATCCTACGAGCAGTACTTC.

The rearrangement uses TRBV6-5 and TRBJ1-2, with TRBD1 matching 7 bases. The CDR3 is made up of 13 amino acids. The ends lost 6 bases at V and 4 bases at J; junction bases unmatched: 5. Germline assignment: CDR1 MNHEY and CDR2 SVGAGI. The CDR3 DNA follows: TGTGCCAGCAGGACCCGACAGGGCTATGGCTACACCTTC. This sequence encodes CASRTRQGYGYTF.

This clone occurred a few times. The chain uses TRBV7-8 and TRBJ2-3; D is ambiguous. The CDR3 runs 14 residues. Germline-derived CDR1 and CDR2 are SGHVS and FQNEAQ. The ends were cut back, 5 bases at V and 2 bases at J, with 11 bases in the middle. CDR3 nucleotides: TGTGCCAGCAGCCGAACTCGTTTCACAGATACGCAGTATTTT. This translates into CASSRTRFTDTQYF.

The chain recombines TRBV27 with TRBJ2-7; D may be TRBD1 (5 bases). V shed 7 bases and J shed 3 bases, with 16 bases lying between them. This CDR3 comprises 14 residues. The germline V gene encodes CDR1 MNHEY and CDR2 SMNVEV (reference sequence). The CDR3 DNA reads as TGTGCCAGCAAATCCCAGGGCGATGTCTACGAGCAGTACTTC. Translating gives CASKSQGDVYEQYF.

The chain employs TRBV3-1 (or the pseudogene TRBV3-2) and TRBJ2-3; no reliable D call. Per germline, CDR1 LGHDT and CDR2 YNNKEL (reference sequence). The CDR3 runs to 14 residues. V was clipped by 1 base and J by 1 base, with 6 bases between them. CDR3 sequence: CASSQVRGTDTQYF. The CDR3 DNA sequence: TGTGCCAGCAGCCAAGTACGGGGCACAGATACGCAGTATTTT.

V and J are TRBV6-2 or TRBV6-3 and TRBJ1-4; 10 bases map to TRBD1. The J segment lost 7 bases and the V segment lost 6 bases, leaving 14 bases of the junction unmatched. The CDR3 is 17 residues long. Germline CDR1 is MNHEY and CDR2 is SVGEGT. As DNA, the CDR3 is TGTGCCAGCAGCCTCCTCGACAGGGGGCTTAGTGCTGAAAAACTGTTTTTT. It is translated as CASSLLDRGLSAEKLFF.

The J gene is TRBJ2-3, the V gene TRBV27; D remains ambiguous. This CDR3 comprises 16 residues. The V end was cut by 0 bases, the J end by 2 bases, with 12 bases between. In germline, CDR1 is MNHEY, CDR2 SMNVEV (reference sequence). The CDR3 is CASSLSWVASTDTQYF. The DNA of the CDR3 is TGTGCCAGCAGTTTATCGTGGGTAGCCTCCACAGATACGCAGTATTTT.

The rearrangement uses TRBV6-5 and TRBJ2-1; possible D gene TRBD2, 7 bases. The CDR3 is made up of 13 amino acids. V lost 5 bases and J lost 5, with 10 bases in between. Germline lookup yields CDR1 MNHEY and CDR2 SVGAGI. For the CDR3, the DNA is TGTGCCAGCAGTACAGGGAGGGACAATGAGCAGTTCTTC. Translation: CASSTGRDNEQFF.

The chain combines TRBV2 with TRBJ1-4; D is undetermined. This CDR3 has 13 residues. CDR1 SNHLY and CDR2 FYNNEI come from the germline V gene. The V and J ends lost 5 bases and 4 bases respectively, with 8 bases between them. CDR3 residues: CASSSGVNEKLFF. The DNA for the CDR3 is TGTGCCAGCAGTTCCGGGGTTAATGAAAAACTGTTTTTT.

The V and J genes are TRBV10-3 and TRBJ2-3, with D uncertain. The CDR3 is 14 amino acids. Trimming left V 3 bases short and J 0 bases short, with 7 bases between. Germline CDR1 is ENHRY and CDR2 is SYGVKD. This CDR3 reads CAISDYRSTDTQYF. The CDR3 nucleotides read TGTGCCATCAGTGACTACCGTAGCACAGATACGCAGTATTTT.

This clone was seen a few times. The rearrangement links TRBV5-1 to TRBJ1-2; 8 positions match TRBD1. The germline CDR1 and CDR2 sequences are SGHRS and YFSETQ. The V gene end was trimmed by 0 bases and the J gene end by 4 bases; junction bases not matched to a gene: 2. There are 14 residues in the CDR3. The CDR3, as DNA: TGCGCCAGCAGCTTGGACGGACAGGGCTATGGCTACACCTTC. Amino acid sequence: CASSLDGQGYGYTF.

Only one count was recorded for this clone. The rearrangement uses TRBV7-2 and TRBJ2-2, with 11 positions matching TRBD1. The CDR3 consists of 15 residues. V lost 5 bases, J lost 7 bases, and 6 bases stayed unmatched. In germline, CDR1 is SGHTA, CDR2 FQGNSA. This chain's CDR3 is CASSLDRGLIGELFF. CDR3 in DNA: TGTGCCAGCAGCCTGGACAGGGGGCTAATCGGGGAGCTGTTTTTT. The full variable domain, rest sourced from reference TRBV7-2 and TRBJ2-2, is GAGVSQSPSNKVTEKGKDVELRCDPISGHTALYWYRQSLGQGLEFLIYFQGNSAPDKSGLPSDRFSAERTGGSVSTLTIQRTQQEDSAVYLCASSLDRGLIGELFFGEGSRLTVL.

The rearrangement joins TRBV11-2 to TRBJ1-1; D remains unclear. The V gene's germline CDR1 is SGHAT and CDR2 FQNNGV. The ends were cut back, 4 bases at V and 4 bases at J, with 10 bases in the middle. CDR3 length equals 13 residues. Written as DNA, the CDR3 is TGTGCCAGCAGCTCGCGTCCAGGCACTGAAGCTTTCTTT. Its protein is CASSSRPGTEAFF.

This rearrangement joins TRBV5-1 to TRBJ1-3; 12 bases map to TRBD1. The CDR3 extends over 19 amino acids. The J segment lost 0 bases and the V segment lost 4 bases, leaving 11 bases of the junction unmatched. CDR1 and CDR2 (germline): SGHRS, YFSETQ. In DNA, the CDR3 is TGCGCCAGCAGCCACGGGACAGGGGGCTCATTAAGCTCTGGAAACACCATATATTTT. Protein: CASSHGTGGSLSSGNTIYF.

This clone appeared a single time. This chain's CDR3 is CASSEVGTGVHEQYF. The CDR3, as DNA: TGTGCCAGCAGTGAAGTGGGGACAGGGGTACACGAGCAGTACTTC. J is TRBJ2-7 and V is TRBV6-1, with TRBD1 matching 10 bases. The CDR3 covers 15 residues. Germline V gene sequence: CDR1 MNHNS, CDR2 SASEGT. V dropped 1 base and J dropped 5; count of bases not matched to a gene: 5.

The rearrangement joins TRBV30 to TRBJ1-4; 9 bases are a match to TRBD1. The junction had 5 bases not matched to a gene; V was cut back by 0 bases and J by 6 bases. CDR1 and CDR2 (germline): GTSNPN, SVGIG (reference sequence). The CDR3 consists of 15 residues. This CDR3 is CAWSVPGQGYEKLFF. The CDR3 bases are TGTGCCTGGAGTGTACCGGGACAGGGTTATGAAAAACTGTTTTTT.

This clone was seen more than once but under ten times. The chain combines TRBV5-6 with TRBJ1-6, with a possible D match to TRBD1 (6 bases). Germline V gene sequence: CDR1 SGHDT, CDR2 YYEEEE. The CDR3 consists of 14 residues. Between the trimmed V and J ends, which lost 5 bases and 7 bases, there was a span of 13 bases. The CDR3 DNA is TGTGCCAGCAGAGCGGACAGTGGGAATTCACCCCTCCACTTT. This translates into CASRADSGNSPLHF.

V gene TRBV4-3 combines with J gene TRBJ2-1; 8 nucleotides match TRBD2. Trimming took 0 bases from V and 7 from J; bases not matched to a gene: 8. CDR1 is LGHNA, CDR2 YSLEER, per germline. The CDR3 length is 16 residues. The CDR3 spells CASSQEPRGGLNEQFF. CDR3 nucleotide sequence: TGCGCCAGCAGCCAAGAACCCCGGGGGGGCCTAAATGAGCAGTTCTTC.